This TCR beta chain comes out of a study of identical twins. The cDNA had a unique molecular identifier and a template-switch universal primer site. TCRdb re-analysed the 5' RACE reads in MiXCR, keeping a single row per CDR3 protein. The repertoire holds hundreds of thousands of distinct CDR3 sequences, with 8.6% as singletons. General observations from the study: Conclusions leaned on cross-sectional statistical analysis and did not track the same donors over time.

V dropped 3 bases and J dropped 6 bases, with 11 bases sitting between them. Germline CDR1 and CDR2: SEHNR and FQNEAQ (reference sequence). This CDR3 has 14 residues. Each donor (without exception) was a healthy Caucasian. The sample holds a few counts of this clonotype. Its antigen remains unknown. These same records also appear under a second study, on yellow fever vaccine responses in identical twins. As that report states: Twins reportedly mounted vaccine T cell responses that seemed partly convergent, partly personalized.

V gene TRBV7-9 combines with J gene TRBJ2-2, with D tentatively TRBD2 (6 bases). Sequenced material: PBMCs. This TCR came from a woman aged 18 to 35 in good health. The DNA of the CDR3 is TGTGCCAGCAGCTTCAGCCCTAGCGCCGGGGAGCTGTTTTTT. Protein sequence: CASSFSPSAGELFF. The full variable domain, its missing parts supplied by reference TRBV7-9 and TRBJ2-2, is DTGVSQNPRHKITKRGQNVTFRCDPISEHNRLYWYRQTLGQGPEFLTYFQNEAQLEKSRLLSDRFSAERPKGSFSTLEIQRTEQGDSAMYLCASSFSPSAGELFFGEGSRLTVL.